Listed below are T cell receptor beta chains from one sample, sequenced in a study of immune evolution from preneoplasia to lung adenocarcinoma. Assay: immunoSEQ multiplex PCR; the TCRdb copy retains only in-frame clones and omits some. The sample lists some 8,200 clones; about four fifths were seen once. The specimen was FFPE invasive lung adenocarcinoma tissue. The receptors here all came from a person between 50 and 69 years old with lung adenocarcinoma. Each CDR3 is given with its conserved first and last residue. Fields, in order: J gene, V gene, clone size, CDR3 length, D gene, CDR3 DNA, CDR3 protein. The D gene is left open where the match is weak. Only part of the rows carry a size: once, few, many, or a class if the clone is expanded.

j_call: TRBJ2-1; v_call: TRBV5-1; clone_size: once; cdr3_length: 16; d_call: NA; cdr3_nt: TGCGCCAGCAGCTTGGTGGGGACTGGTGGTCTCAATGAGCAGTTCTTC; cdr3_aa: CASSLVGTGGLNEQFF
j_call: TRBJ2-5; v_call: TRBV6-6; clone_size: NA; cdr3_length: 14; d_call: NA; cdr3_nt: TGTGCCAGCAGTTTCCCGACCGATTCCAGTGACCAGTACTTC; cdr3_aa: CASSFPTDSSDQYF
j_call: TRBJ1-2; v_call: TRBV7-9; clone_size: NA; cdr3_length: 13; d_call: NA; cdr3_nt: TGTGCCAGCAGCATGGACAGCGCGGGTGGCTACACCTTC; cdr3_aa: CASSMDSAGGYTF
j_call: TRBJ1-3; v_call: TRBV28; clone_size: NA; cdr3_length: 13; d_call: TRBD1; cdr3_nt: TGTGCCAGCAGTTTAACACAGGGGAACACCATATATTTT; cdr3_aa: CASSLTQGNTIYF
j_call: TRBJ2-7; v_call: TRBV11-2; clone_size: once; cdr3_length: 16; d_call: TRBD1; cdr3_nt: TGTGCCAGCAGCTCAGTAGTCTACAGGGGAGCCTACGAGCAGTACTTC; cdr3_aa: CASSSVVYRGAYEQYF
j_call: TRBJ2-6; v_call: TRBV7-7; clone_size: NA; cdr3_length: 22; d_call: NA; cdr3_nt: TGTGCTAGCAGCCTAACCCACTGGGACACGCTAACGAGCTTTTCTGGGGCCAACGTCCTGACTTTC; cdr3_aa: CASSLTHWDTLTSFSGANVLTF
j_call: TRBJ2-2; v_call: TRBV11-2; clone_size: NA; cdr3_length: 16; d_call: NA; cdr3_nt: TGTGCCAGCAGCTACAGGACAGCTGCGAACACCGGGGAGCTGTTTTTT; cdr3_aa: CASSYRTAANTGELFF
j_call: TRBJ2-2; v_call: TRBV19; clone_size: NA; cdr3_length: 15; d_call: NA; cdr3_nt: TGTGCCAGTCATGCAGGGGTGGAAGGCACCGGGGAGCTGTTTTTT; cdr3_aa: CASHAGVEGTGELFF
j_call: TRBJ2-7; v_call: TRBV10-2; clone_size: NA; cdr3_length: 11; d_call: NA; cdr3_nt: TGCGCCAGCAGTGAGTCATACGAGCAGTACTTC; cdr3_aa: CASSESYEQYF
j_call: TRBJ2-1; v_call: TRBV7-2; clone_size: NA; cdr3_length: 15; d_call: TRBD2; cdr3_nt: TGTGCCAGCAGTCTCGTTAACGGGAGGGGTAATGAGCAGTTCTTC; cdr3_aa: CASSLVNGRGNEQFF
j_call: TRBJ2-3; v_call: TRBV9; clone_size: once; cdr3_length: 18; d_call: TRBD2; cdr3_nt: TGTGCCAGCAGCCCTCGGGCTAGCGGGATTGGCGGCACAGATACGCAGTATTTT; cdr3_aa: CASSPRASGIGGTDTQYF
j_call: TRBJ2-1; v_call: TRBV11-3; clone_size: few; cdr3_length: 15; d_call: TRBD1; cdr3_nt: TGTGCCAGCAGCTTGGAGGACAGGGCAAGCAATGAGCAGTTCTTC; cdr3_aa: CASSLEDRASNEQFF
j_call: TRBJ1-4; v_call: TRBV19; clone_size: NA; cdr3_length: 15; d_call: NA; cdr3_nt: TGTGCCAGTAGTGCTGGGACGGCAACTAATGAAAAACTGTTTTTT; cdr3_aa: CASSAGTATNEKLFF
j_call: TRBJ2-6; v_call: TRBV5-1; clone_size: NA; cdr3_length: 15; d_call: NA; cdr3_nt: TGCGCCAGCAGGCCTTCGTGGGAGGGGGCCAACGTCCTGACTTTC; cdr3_aa: CASRPSWEGANVLTF
j_call: TRBJ2-3; v_call: TRBV6-5; clone_size: NA; cdr3_length: 14; d_call: TRBD2; cdr3_nt: TGTGCCAGCAGTTTGGGCGAGGGAGGGGATACGCAGTATTTT; cdr3_aa: CASSLGEGGDTQYF
j_call: TRBJ2-3; v_call: TRBV19; clone_size: once; cdr3_length: 15; d_call: NA; cdr3_nt: TGTGCCAGTAGTATAGTAGCGCATAGGGGAGATACGCAGTATTTT; cdr3_aa: CASSIVAHRGDTQYF
j_call: TRBJ2-5; v_call: TRBV7-8; clone_size: NA; cdr3_length: 14; d_call: TRBD2; cdr3_nt: TGTGCCAGCAACCCAACTAGCGGCCAAGAGACCCAGTACTTC; cdr3_aa: CASNPTSGQETQYF
j_call: TRBJ2-4; v_call: TRBV21-1; clone_size: NA; cdr3_length: 19; d_call: NA; cdr3_nt: TGTGCCAGCAGCAAAGATCCCCCCCGGGACAAATTAGCCAAAAACATTCAGTACTTC; cdr3_aa: CASSKDPPRDKLAKNIQYF
j_call: TRBJ2-1; v_call: TRBV7-3; clone_size: NA; cdr3_length: 15; d_call: TRBD1; cdr3_nt: TGTGCCAGCAGCTTAAAAGGGACAGGGGGCCGTGAGCAGTTCTTC; cdr3_aa: CASSLKGTGGREQFF
j_call: TRBJ2-4; v_call: TRBV30; clone_size: NA; cdr3_length: 17; d_call: NA; cdr3_nt: TGTGCCTGGAGTGTCCTATCCGGGCCCAAGACCAAAAACATTCAGTACTTC; cdr3_aa: CAWSVLSGPKTKNIQYF
j_call: TRBJ1-5; v_call: TRBV28; clone_size: NA; cdr3_length: 12; d_call: NA; cdr3_nt: TGTGCCGCCAAGTCTGGAAATCAGCCCCAGCATTTT; cdr3_aa: CAAKSGNQPQHF
j_call: TRBJ1-1; v_call: TRBV5-6; clone_size: NA; cdr3_length: 13; d_call: NA; cdr3_nt: TGTGCCAGCAGATCCGGGGGTTATACTGAAGCTTTCTTT; cdr3_aa: CASRSGGYTEAFF
j_call: TRBJ2-7; v_call: TRBV19; clone_size: NA; cdr3_length: 15; d_call: TRBD1; cdr3_nt: TGTGCCAGTAGTACTTGGACAGGTAACACCTACGAGCAGTACTTC; cdr3_aa: CASSTWTGNTYEQYF
j_call: TRBJ2-7; v_call: TRBV30; clone_size: NA; cdr3_length: 15; d_call: NA; cdr3_nt: TGTGCCTGGAGTGCCCCACAACTGATCTCCTACGAGCAGTACTTC; cdr3_aa: CAWSAPQLISYEQYF
j_call: TRBJ2-1; v_call: TRBV14; clone_size: few; cdr3_length: 16; d_call: TRBD2; cdr3_nt: TGTGCCAGCAGCCAAGGGACTAGCGGGTTTAGGAATGAGCAGTTCTTC; cdr3_aa: CASSQGTSGFRNEQFF
j_call: TRBJ1-1; v_call: TRBV7-2; clone_size: NA; cdr3_length: 13; d_call: NA; cdr3_nt: TGTGCCAGCAGCTTAGGATTACAGGGTGAAGCTTTCTTT; cdr3_aa: CASSLGLQGEAFF
j_call: TRBJ2-2; v_call: TRBV6-1; clone_size: NA; cdr3_length: 16; d_call: TRBD2; cdr3_nt: TGTGCCAGCAGTGAATCAGCGGGAGGGGTCACCGGGGAGCTGTTTTTT; cdr3_aa: CASSESAGGVTGELFF
j_call: TRBJ2-3; v_call: TRBV10-2; clone_size: NA; cdr3_length: 15; d_call: TRBD2; cdr3_nt: TGCGCCAGCAGGTTGACTAGCGGGAGTGCAGATACGCAGTATTTT; cdr3_aa: CASRLTSGSADTQYF
j_call: TRBJ2-1; v_call: TRBV7-9; clone_size: once; cdr3_length: 15; d_call: NA; cdr3_nt: TGTGCCAGCAGCCCAAGGACGTCATCCTACAATGAGCAGTTCTTC; cdr3_aa: CASSPRTSSYNEQFF
j_call: TRBJ1-2; v_call: TRBV7-9; clone_size: NA; cdr3_length: 13; d_call: TRBD1; cdr3_nt: TGTGCCAGCAGCTCGGGACAGAACTATGGCTACACCTTC; cdr3_aa: CASSSGQNYGYTF
j_call: TRBJ2-1; v_call: TRBV6-6; clone_size: NA; cdr3_length: 14; d_call: NA; cdr3_nt: TGTGCCAGCAGTATTATCGAGTGGAGGGAATCACAGTTCTTC; cdr3_aa: CASSIIEWRESQFF
j_call: TRBJ2-2; v_call: TRBV2; clone_size: NA; cdr3_length: 12; d_call: NA; cdr3_nt: TGTGCCAGCACCCTATTTCCCGGGGAGCTGTTTTTT; cdr3_aa: CASTLFPGELFF
j_call: TRBJ2-7; v_call: TRBV4-1; clone_size: NA; cdr3_length: 14; d_call: NA; cdr3_nt: TGCGCCAGCAGCCGAGTTACTAGCTCCTACGAGCAGTACTTC; cdr3_aa: CASSRVTSSYEQYF
j_call: TRBJ2-3; v_call: TRBV5-1; clone_size: NA; cdr3_length: 15; d_call: TRBD2; cdr3_nt: TGCGCCAGCAGACCGGGACTAGCGGGATTAGATACGCAGTATTTT; cdr3_aa: CASRPGLAGLDTQYF
j_call: TRBJ2-1; v_call: TRBV9; clone_size: NA; cdr3_length: 15; d_call: NA; cdr3_nt: TGTGCCAGCAGCGTACTAGCGACCTCCTACAATGAGCAGTTCTTC; cdr3_aa: CASSVLATSYNEQFF
j_call: TRBJ1-1; v_call: TRBV5-1; clone_size: NA; cdr3_length: 12; d_call: NA; cdr3_nt: TGCGCCAGCGGAGAAGTGAACACTGAAGCTTTCTTT; cdr3_aa: CASGEVNTEAFF
j_call: TRBJ2-7; v_call: TRBV4-2; clone_size: NA; cdr3_length: 14; d_call: NA; cdr3_nt: TGTGCCAGCAGCCAAGATCTGGGCAGGGACGAGCAGTACTTC; cdr3_aa: CASSQDLGRDEQYF
j_call: TRBJ1-4; v_call: TRBV4-1; clone_size: NA; cdr3_length: 16; d_call: TRBD1; cdr3_nt: TGCGCCAGCAGCCAAGATATACCGGGACAGGGGGGAAAACTGTTTTTT; cdr3_aa: CASSQDIPGQGGKLFF
j_call: TRBJ1-1; v_call: TRBV4-1; clone_size: NA; cdr3_length: 16; d_call: NA; cdr3_nt: TGCGCCAGCAGCCGTGGAGGGTTTGTCCGGAACACTGAAGCTTTCTTT; cdr3_aa: CASSRGGFVRNTEAFF
j_call: TRBJ1-1; v_call: TRBV28; clone_size: NA; cdr3_length: 12; d_call: NA; cdr3_nt: TGTGCCAGCAGTGCTCTGAACACTGAAGCTTTCTTT; cdr3_aa: CASSALNTEAFF
j_call: TRBJ2-7; v_call: TRBV2; clone_size: NA; cdr3_length: 15; d_call: NA; cdr3_nt: TGTGCCAGCAGTGAACGGGCAGGGAAATACTACGAGCAGTACTTC; cdr3_aa: CASSERAGKYYEQYF
j_call: TRBJ1-1; v_call: TRBV11-2; clone_size: NA; cdr3_length: 13; d_call: NA; cdr3_nt: TGTGCCAGCAGCTTAGATCCCCGTACTGAAGCTTTCTTT; cdr3_aa: CASSLDPRTEAFF
j_call: TRBJ2-7; v_call: TRBV7-2; clone_size: few; cdr3_length: 11; d_call: NA; cdr3_nt: TGTGCCAGCAGCTTATCAGGCGGGCAGTACTTC; cdr3_aa: CASSLSGGQYF
j_call: TRBJ2-2; v_call: TRBV7-3; clone_size: NA; cdr3_length: 15; d_call: NA; cdr3_nt: TGTGCCAGCAGCAACCGGGACCAGAACACCGGGGAGCTGTTTTTT; cdr3_aa: CASSNRDQNTGELFF
j_call: TRBJ2-2; v_call: TRBV27; clone_size: NA; cdr3_length: 13; d_call: NA; cdr3_nt: TGTGCCAGCAGATCGATAGGTACCGGGGAGCTGTTTTTT; cdr3_aa: CASRSIGTGELFF
j_call: TRBJ2-5; v_call: TRBV25-1; clone_size: NA; cdr3_length: 17; d_call: TRBD2; cdr3_nt: TGTGCCAGCAGTGAGGACTCACCGGGACTAGCAGGGGAGACCCAGTACTTC; cdr3_aa: CASSEDSPGLAGETQYF
j_call: TRBJ1-1; v_call: TRBV19; clone_size: NA; cdr3_length: 13; d_call: NA; cdr3_nt: TGTGCCAGTAGTATTTGGGGAAGCACTGAAGCTTTCTTT; cdr3_aa: CASSIWGSTEAFF
j_call: TRBJ2-5; v_call: TRBV11-1; clone_size: NA; cdr3_length: 15; d_call: TRBD1; cdr3_nt: TGTGCCAGCAGCTATGACACAGGGGGCGAAGAGACCCAGTACTTC; cdr3_aa: CASSYDTGGEETQYF
j_call: TRBJ1-1; v_call: TRBV27; clone_size: NA; cdr3_length: 13; d_call: NA; cdr3_nt: TGTGCCAGCAGTTTTCGGCAGGACACTGAAGCTTTCTTT; cdr3_aa: CASSFRQDTEAFF
j_call: TRBJ2-2; v_call: TRBV18; clone_size: NA; cdr3_length: 19; d_call: TRBD2; cdr3_nt: TGTGCCAGCTCACCGATTGCGAATGCGTACCTAGCGGGGACCGGGGAGCTGTTTTTT; cdr3_aa: CASSPIANAYLAGTGELFF
j_call: TRBJ2-1; v_call: TRBV28; clone_size: few; cdr3_length: 15; d_call: TRBD2; cdr3_nt: TGTGCCAGCAGGGACCCTAGCGGGGCCTACAATGAGCAGTTCTTC; cdr3_aa: CASRDPSGAYNEQFF